The sequence of this T cell receptor (beta chain) was determined in a study of CD8+ T cells in alopecia areata. General study results and limits: Unlike in mice, where it was clearer, TCR sharing across patients was less clear, possibly HLA-related. Clonality in lesional scalp, especially alopecia totalis/universalis, exceeded that of normal scalp.

The CDR3 length is 12 residues. V lost 6 bases and J 4 bases, leaving 10 bases between the germline ends. CDR1 is SQVTM, CDR2 ANQGSEA, per germline. To note about this clone: The antigen is unknown.

Sequencing templates came from extracted RNA that was reverse transcribed into cDNA. Measured with immunoSEQ multiplex PCR; TCRdb has only the in-frame clones, and not every one. The table records about 82,000 clones, approximately 50% of them present only once. The rearrangement uses TRBV29-1 and TRBJ2-1; D is perhaps TRBD2 (6 bases). This TCR derives from a human donor with alopecia areata. Sequenced material: NKG2D-high CD8+ T cells sorted from blood. The CDR3 sequence: CSVAGGYNEQFF. For the CDR3, the DNA is TGCAGCGTAGCCGGGGGTTACAATGAGCAGTTCTTC.